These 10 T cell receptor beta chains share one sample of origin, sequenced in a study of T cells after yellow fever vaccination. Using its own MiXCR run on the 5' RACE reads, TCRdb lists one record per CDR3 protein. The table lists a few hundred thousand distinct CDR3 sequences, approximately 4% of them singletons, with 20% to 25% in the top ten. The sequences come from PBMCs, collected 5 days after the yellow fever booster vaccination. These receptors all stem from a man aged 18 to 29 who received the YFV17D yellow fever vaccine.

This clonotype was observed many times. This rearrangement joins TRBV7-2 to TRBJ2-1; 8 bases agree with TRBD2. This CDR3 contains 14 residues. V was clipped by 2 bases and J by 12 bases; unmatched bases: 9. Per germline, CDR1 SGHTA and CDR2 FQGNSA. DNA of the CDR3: TGTGCCAGCAGCTTAACGGGGGGGCCATCTCGGCAGTTCTTC. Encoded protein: CASSLTGGPSRQFF.

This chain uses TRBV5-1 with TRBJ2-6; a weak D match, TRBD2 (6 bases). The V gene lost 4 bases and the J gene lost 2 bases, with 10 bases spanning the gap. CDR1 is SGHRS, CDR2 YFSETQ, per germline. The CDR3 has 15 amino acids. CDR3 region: CASSRWGAGANVLTF. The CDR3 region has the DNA TGCGCCAGCAGCAGATGGGGGGCTGGGGCCAACGTCCTGACTTTC.

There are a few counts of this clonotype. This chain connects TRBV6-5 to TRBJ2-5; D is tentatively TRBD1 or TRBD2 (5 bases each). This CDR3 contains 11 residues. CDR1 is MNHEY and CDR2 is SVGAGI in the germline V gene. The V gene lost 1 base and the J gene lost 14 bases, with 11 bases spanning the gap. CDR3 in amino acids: CASSYLGVQYF. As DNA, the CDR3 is TGTGCCAGCAGTTACTTGGGGGTTCAATACTTC.

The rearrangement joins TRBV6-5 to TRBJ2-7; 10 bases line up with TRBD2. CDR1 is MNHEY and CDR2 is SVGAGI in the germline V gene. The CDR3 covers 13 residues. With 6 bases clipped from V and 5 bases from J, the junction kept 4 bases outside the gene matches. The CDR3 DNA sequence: TGTGCCAGCAGCCGACTAGCGGGCGACGAGCAGTACTTC. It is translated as CASSRLAGDEQYF.

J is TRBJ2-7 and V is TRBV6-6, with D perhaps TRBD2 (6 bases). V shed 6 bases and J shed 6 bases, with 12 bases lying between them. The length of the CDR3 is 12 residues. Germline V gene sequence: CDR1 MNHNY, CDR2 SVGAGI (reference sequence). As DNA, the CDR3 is TGTGCCAGCAGAGAGGAGGGCCGCGAGCAGTACGTC. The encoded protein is CASREEGREQYV.

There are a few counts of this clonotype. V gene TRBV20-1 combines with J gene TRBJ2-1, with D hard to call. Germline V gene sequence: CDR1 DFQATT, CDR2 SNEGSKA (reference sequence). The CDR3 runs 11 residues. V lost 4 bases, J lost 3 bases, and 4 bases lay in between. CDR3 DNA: TGCAGTGCTACCAGCTACAATGAGCAGTTCTTC. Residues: CSATSYNEQFF.

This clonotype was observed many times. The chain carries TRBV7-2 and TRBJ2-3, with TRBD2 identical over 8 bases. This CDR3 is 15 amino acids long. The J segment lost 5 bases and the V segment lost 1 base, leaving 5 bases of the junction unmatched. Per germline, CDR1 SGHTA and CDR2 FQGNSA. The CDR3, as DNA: TGTGCCAGCAGCTTAGTTGCCGGGGGGGGAGATACGCAGTATTTT. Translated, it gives CASSLVAGGGDTQYF.

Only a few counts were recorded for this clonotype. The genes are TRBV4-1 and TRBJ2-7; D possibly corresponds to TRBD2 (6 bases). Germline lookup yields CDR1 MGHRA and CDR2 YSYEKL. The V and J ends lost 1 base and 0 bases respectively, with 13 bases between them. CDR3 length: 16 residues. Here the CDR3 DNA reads TGCGCCAGCAGCCAAGGGAGGGCCAGGGCCTCCTACGAGCAGTACTTC. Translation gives CASSQGRARASYEQYF.

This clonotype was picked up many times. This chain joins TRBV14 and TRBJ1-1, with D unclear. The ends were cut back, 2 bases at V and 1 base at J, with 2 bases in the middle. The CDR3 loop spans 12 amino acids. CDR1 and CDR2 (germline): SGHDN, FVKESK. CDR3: CASSQQNTEAFF. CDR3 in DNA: TGTGCCAGCAGCCAACAGAACACTGAAGCTTTCTTT.

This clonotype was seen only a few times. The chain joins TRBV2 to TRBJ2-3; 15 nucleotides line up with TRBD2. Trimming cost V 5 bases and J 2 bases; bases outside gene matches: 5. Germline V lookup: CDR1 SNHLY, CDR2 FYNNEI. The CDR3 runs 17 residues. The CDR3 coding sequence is TGTGCCAGCAGTCCAGGACTAGCGGGGGGGCCCACAGATACGCAGTATTTT. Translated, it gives CASSPGLAGGPTDTQYF.